The 21 T cell receptor beta chains given below trace back to one sample, sequenced in a study of response to subunit inactivated influenza vaccine. Using its own MiXCR run on the RT-PCR reads, TCRdb lists one record per CDR3 protein. The sample has about 190,000 distinct CDR3 sequences; around 15% are singletons. Source: CD8+ T cells sorted from PBMCs, taken 4 to 6 days after vaccination. These receptors originate from a man over 45 who received an inactivated influenza vaccine.

This clonotype was detected only a few times. The J gene is TRBJ2-7, the V gene TRBV27; D is perhaps TRBD1 (5 bases). Germline assignment: CDR1 MNHEY and CDR2 SMNVEV (reference sequence). Between the trimmed V and J ends, which lost 5 bases and 5 bases, there was a span of 13 bases. The CDR3 extends over 13 amino acids. CDR3 nucleotide sequence: TGTGCCAGCAGTAAGCAGGGTCCCCACGAGCAGTACTTC. Its protein is CASSKQGPHEQYF.

This clonotype has a handful of counts. For the CDR3, the DNA is TGTGCCATCAGTGAGCAGGACCTTAACTATGGCTACACCTTC. Protein: CAISEQDLNYGYTF. The J gene is TRBJ1-2, the V gene TRBV10-3; D call uncertain. Germline V gives CDR1 ENHRY, CDR2 SYGVKD. The V gene lost 2 bases and the J gene lost 1 base, with 8 bases spanning the gap. This CDR3 has 14 residues.

This CDR3 is CASSFTSGSNTGELFF. CDR3 coding DNA: TGTGCCAGCAGTTTTACTAGCGGGAGCAACACCGGGGAGCTGTTTTTT. This chain uses TRBV12-3 or TRBV12-4 with TRBJ2-2; TRBD2 aligns across 11 bases. Trimming removed 3 bases from V and 2 bases from J; junction bases left unmatched: 2. There are 16 residues in the CDR3.

The chain links TRBV7-9 to TRBJ2-5; D unresolved. The CDR3 runs to 15 residues. The germline CDR1 and CDR2 sequences are SEHNR and FQNEAQ (reference sequence). V lost 2 bases, J lost 5 bases, and 15 bases lay in between. Written as DNA, the CDR3 is TGTGCCAGCAGCTTAACGATGGCCCCTGACGAGACCCAGTACTTC. This translates into CASSLTMAPDETQYF.

This clonotype was observed many times. The CDR3 coding sequence is TGTGCCAGCAGTTTGTCAAGGCAGGGAAACACTGAAGCTTTCTTT. Translated: CASSLSRQGNTEAFF. J is TRBJ1-1 and V is TRBV12-3 or TRBV12-4; D might be TRBD1 (5 bases). CDR3 size: 15 residues. V dropped 3 bases and J dropped 2 bases, with 13 bases sitting between them.

This chain uses TRBV20-1 with TRBJ2-7, with a weak D call TRBD2 (6 bases). The CDR3 is made up of 14 amino acids. Per the germline V gene, CDR1 is DFQATT and CDR2 is SNEGSKA (reference sequence). V dropped 3 bases and J dropped 0 bases, with 12 bases sitting between them. This CDR3 is CSASSGDSSYEQYF. As DNA, the CDR3 is TGCAGTGCTAGTTCGGGAGATTCCTCCTACGAGCAGTACTTC.

This chain joins TRBV13 and TRBJ2-7; D is uncertain. This CDR3 has 12 amino acids. The V gene's germline CDR1 is PRHDT and CDR2 FYEKMQ (reference sequence). V was shortened by 5 bases and J by 4 bases, with 9 bases between the two germline ends. The CDR3 is CASSQTSYEQYF. DNA of the CDR3: TGTGCCAGCAGCCAAACTTCTTACGAGCAGTACTTC.

In its sample, this clonotype was seen a few times. The CDR3 DNA sequence: TGTGCCAGCAGTCCCAGGGGCCTGGAGGGAAGCTACGAGCAGTACTTC. Translation: CASSPRGLEGSYEQYF. This chain connects TRBV6-2 or TRBV6-3 to TRBJ2-7; D possibly matches TRBD1 or TRBD2 (6 bases each). The CDR3 has 16 amino acids. V was trimmed by 5 bases and J by 3 bases, leaving 20 bases between them. CDR1 and CDR2 (germline): MNHEY, SVGEGT.

The rearrangement joins TRBV6-2 or TRBV6-3 to TRBJ2-1, with 9 bases lining up with TRBD2. CDR1 and CDR2 (germline): MNHEY, SVGEGT. This CDR3 is 16 amino acids long. The ends lost 1 base at V and 9 bases at J; junction bases unmatched: 10. The DNA for the CDR3 is TGTGCCAGCAGTTACTTTAGCGGGGGAGGTTTGAGTGAGCAGTTCTTC. Protein sequence: CASSYFSGGGLSEQFF.

This clonotype was seen more than once but under ten times. This rearrangement joins TRBV7-9 to TRBJ1-1, with D possibly matching TRBD1 (6 bases). The CDR3 totals 14 residues. Germline V gene lookup returns CDR1 SEHNR and CDR2 FQNEAQ (reference sequence). V was cut by 5 bases and J by 0 bases, with 10 bases left in between. This chain's CDR3 is CASSPWTVNTEAFF. In DNA form, the CDR3 reads TGTGCCAGCAGCCCCTGGACAGTGAACACTGAAGCTTTCTTT.

This clonotype was picked up a small number of times. The chain combines TRBV6-6 with TRBJ1-6, with 7 nucleotides matching TRBD1. Trimming at V came to 6 bases and at J to 7 bases, leaving 12 bases not matched to a gene. The germline gives CDR1 MNHNY, CDR2 SVGAGI (reference sequence). The CDR3 is 16 residues long. The DNA of the CDR3 is TGTGCCAGCAGCGAACAGGGGTCTTTCGGAAATTCACCCCTCCACTTT. The encoded protein is CASSEQGSFGNSPLHF.

The chain recombines TRBV7-6 with TRBJ2-3; TRBD1 might be the D (6 bases). CDR1 is SGHVS and CDR2 is FNYEAQ in the germline V gene. This CDR3 has 16 amino acids. Trimming stripped 5 bases from V and 2 bases from J, with 17 bases between. CDR3 region: CASSPRGTLYTDTQYF. As DNA, the CDR3 is TGTGCCAGCAGCCCGAGAGGGACACTTTACACAGATACGCAGTATTTT.

This sequence joins TRBV2 and TRBJ1-5; 12 bases match TRBD1. This CDR3 spans 16 amino acids. Losses at the gene ends were 6 bases for V and 3 bases for J; bases not matched to a gene: 6. Germline V CDR1 and CDR2: SNHLY, FYNNEI. In DNA form, the CDR3 reads TGTGCCAGCAGGCCGGGACAGGGGGCTCTCAATCAGCCCCAGCATTTT. It yields the protein CASRPGQGALNQPQHF.

This clonotype was seen more than once but under ten times. The chain recombines TRBV9 with TRBJ2-7, with a possible D match to TRBD2 (6 bases). The CDR3 loop spans 15 amino acids. With 0 bases removed from V and 5 bases from J, the gap between germline ends came to 15 bases. Germline V gives CDR1 SGDLS, CDR2 YYNGEE. The CDR3 nucleotides are TGTGCCAGCAGCGTAGTTGAAGGGACTTCGGACGAGCAGTACTTC. Amino acids: CASSVVEGTSDEQYF.

The CDR3 region has the DNA TGTGCCAGCAGTTACTCAGAAAACTATGGCTACACCTTC. It codes for CASSYSENYGYTF. The chain combines TRBV6-2 or TRBV6-3 with TRBJ1-2, with D hard to call. V lost 0 bases and J lost 2, with 4 bases in between. Germline lookup yields CDR1 MNHEY and CDR2 SVGEGT. The CDR3 is 13 residues long.

This clonotype came up a few times. The CDR3, as DNA: TGTGCCAGCAGCCCGAGCTTGGCCATAACAACGACGAATTCCTACGAGCAGTACTTC. Translation: CASSPSLAITTTNSYEQYF. The chain combines TRBV11-1 with TRBJ2-7; D remains ambiguous. In germline, CDR1 is SGHAT, CDR2 FQDESV (reference sequence). V lost 5 bases to trimming and J lost 1 base, with 27 bases between them. The CDR3 has 19 amino acids.

This clonotype has more than one count but fewer than ten. This rearrangement joins TRBV6-2 or TRBV6-3 to TRBJ2-7, with 14 bases fitting TRBD2. Trimming at V came to 5 bases and at J to 6 bases, leaving 3 bases not matched to a gene. The CDR3 has 14 amino acids. Looked up from germline, CDR1 is MNHEY and CDR2 is SVGEGT. DNA for the CDR3: TGTGCCAGCAGTGGACTAGCGGGAGGAGGCGAGCAGTACTTC. Protein: CASSGLAGGGEQYF.

This clonotype has only a few counts. V is TRBV12-3 or TRBV12-4 and J is TRBJ1-4; 8 bases align to TRBD1. CDR3 length equals 15 residues. The junction had 13 bases not matched to a gene; V was cut back by 6 bases and J by 10 bases. CDR3: CASSFPTGEWVKLFF. The CDR3 DNA reads TGTGCCAGCAGCTTCCCGACAGGGGAGTGGGTAAAACTGTTTTTT.

This clonotype occurred a few times. The rearrangement joins TRBV4-3 to TRBJ2-7; D is uncertain. The CDR3 covers 14 residues. Between the trimmed V and J ends, which lost 1 base and 3 bases, there was a span of 10 bases. CDR1 and CDR2 from the germline V gene are LGHNA and YSLEER. The CDR3 protein is CASSQGQEYYEQYF. The CDR3 nucleotides are TGCGCCAGCAGCCAAGGGCAGGAATACTACGAGCAGTACTTC.

The V gene is TRBV6-1, the J gene TRBJ2-3; tentatively, D is TRBD2 (6 bases). CDR1 is MNHNS and CDR2 is SASEGT in the germline V gene. V lost 5 bases, J lost 2 bases, and 14 bases lay in between. This CDR3 spans 15 amino acids. CDR3 nucleotides: TGTGCCAGCAGTAGGGAGTCGCGGGACACAGATACGCAGTATTTT. Translation gives CASSRESRDTDTQYF.

The rearrangement links TRBV6-2 or TRBV6-3 to TRBJ2-7; 11 bases line up with TRBD2. The germline gives CDR1 MNHEY, CDR2 SVGEGT. The CDR3 runs 15 residues. Trimming cost V 6 bases and J 4 bases; bases outside gene matches: 8. The CDR3 DNA sequence: TGTGCCAGCAGCCCCCTACTAGCGGGAGTTTACGAGCAGTACTTC. It translates to CASSPLLAGVYEQYF.